This T cell receptor beta chain was sequenced for a study of T cell changes during pregnancy in multiple sclerosis. V was shortened by 4 bases and J by 12 bases, with 18 bases between the two germline ends. The CDR3 spans 14 residues. In germline, CDR1 is SGHTA, CDR2 FQGNSA. Profiling relied on immunoSEQ multiplex PCR, and the TCRdb table lists in-frame clones only, not all of them. This sample carries under 90,000 clones, about 94% of them seen once, and the ten largest clones take 0.8% to 1%. The sequencing here drew on peripheral blood, taken in the second trimester of pregnancy. The receptor's source is a female donor in good health, enrolled as a control in a pregnancy study. The chain carries TRBV7-2 and TRBJ2-2; TRBD1 is a possible D gene (5 bases). DNA of the CDR3: TGTGCCAGCAGCTCCACAGGCCCCCTAGAGAAGCTGTTTTTT. This sequence encodes CASSSTGPLEKLFF.